This T cell receptor beta chain was sequenced in a study of shared clonotypes between healthy human individuals. Study details: The composition of the donors was a couple of women and a few men aged 18 to 49.

CD45RO-negative cells were positively selected for CCR7, leaving out terminally differentiated effector memory CD45RA+ cells. V gave up 4 bases and J gave up 0 bases, with 16 bases separating them. This CDR3 contains 17 residues. Per germline, CDR1 SGDLS and CDR2 YYNGEE. The input for sorted-subset replicate PCRs was roughly 180 ng DNA, some 28,000 T cell genomes. Assay used: immunoSEQ multiplex PCR; TCRdb lists only in-frame clones, some missing. The sample includes about 2.1 million clones, more than 85% of them seen just once. Sample: naive CD8+ T cells from PBMCs. The V gene is TRBV9, the J gene TRBJ2-2; D may be TRBD1 or TRBD2 (5 bases each). The TCR was taken from a man younger than 30 in good health. Some clones in this sample may be carry-over from other donors' samples. The CDR3 protein is CASSPGTHQANTGELFF. The CDR3 DNA sequence: TGTGCCAGCAGCCCCGGGACCCACCAAGCGAACACCGGGGAGCTGTTTTTT.